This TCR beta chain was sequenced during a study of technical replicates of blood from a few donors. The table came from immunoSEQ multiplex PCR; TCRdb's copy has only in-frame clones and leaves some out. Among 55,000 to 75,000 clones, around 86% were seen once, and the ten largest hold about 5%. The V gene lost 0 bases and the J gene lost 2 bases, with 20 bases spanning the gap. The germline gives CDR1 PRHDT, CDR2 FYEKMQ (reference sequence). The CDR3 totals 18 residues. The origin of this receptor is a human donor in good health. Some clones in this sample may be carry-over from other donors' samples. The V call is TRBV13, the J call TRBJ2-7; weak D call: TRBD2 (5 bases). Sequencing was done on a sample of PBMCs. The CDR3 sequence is CASSLGVSSRQLTYEQYF. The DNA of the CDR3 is TGTGCCAGCAGCTTAGGTGTATCTAGCAGGCAACTTACCTACGAGCAGTACTTC.